A selection of T cell receptor beta chains follows, all from one sample in a study of CD8+ T cells in alopecia areata. Sequenced by immunoSEQ multiplex PCR; TCRdb stores in-frame clones only, minus some. The table has around 300,000 clones, around 64% seen once. The input for sequencing was CD4+ T cells sorted from blood, taken between weeks 51 and 52, from a patient treated with tofacitinib. The receptors derive from a human donor with alopecia areata. CDR3s include the opening cysteine and the closing phenylalanine or tryptophan. D genes are given only for firm matches. The listing skips clone size in some rows; elsewhere it reads once, few, many or a size class.

- - TRBJ1-2 TRBV6-6 TGTGCCAGCAGTTACTCCACAGACTATGGCTACACCTTC CASSYSTDYGYTF
TRBD1 - TRBJ2-3 TRBV6-5 TGTGCCAGCAGCAATTTAGACAGGGCCACAGATACGCAGTATTTT CASSNLDRATDTQYF
- few TRBJ2-5 TRBV6-1 TGTGCCAGCAGTGAAGGGCCCCATGGAGGGACCCAGTACTTC CASSEGPHGGTQYF
- - TRBJ2-3 TRBV5-1 TGCGCCAGCAGCTTGGAAGAGCGCACAGATACGCAGTATTTT CASSLEERTDTQYF
- - TRBJ2-1 TRBV29-1 TGCAGCGTTGAAGGGAGCGCCGGCCTGGATGAGCAGTTCTTC CSVEGSAGLDEQFF
- few TRBJ1-3 TRBV18 TGTGCCAGCTCACCGGATCAAGGGTGGAACACCATATATTTT CASSPDQGWNTIYF
- - TRBJ1-2 TRBV6-5 TGTGCCAGCAGAATCCTCGGGGGGGGCTACACCTTC CASRILGGGYTF
- few TRBJ1-1 TRBV5-1 TGCGCCAGCAGCTTGGCAGCAGTTAACACTGAAGCTTTCTTT CASSLAAVNTEAFF
TRBD1 - TRBJ1-5 TRBV5-1 TGCGCCAGCAGCCCGACAGGGGATCAGCCCCAGCATTTT CASSPTGDQPQHF
- - TRBJ2-1 TRBV29-1 TGCAGCGCCGGCCCCGGGGCTCGTAACAATGAGCAGTTCTTC CSAGPGARNNEQFF
- - TRBJ2-1 TRBV2 TGTGCCAGCAGCCGGACCGGGCCCGACAATGAGCAGTTCTTC CASSRTGPDNEQFF
TRBD2 few TRBJ2-5 TRBV29-1 TGCAGCGTAGGACTAGCCCAAGAGACCCAGTACTTC CSVGLAQETQYF
- - TRBJ1-1 TRBV5-1 TGCGCCAGCAGCCCTCAGGGCGGCACTGAAGCTTTCTTT CASSPQGGTEAFF
- - TRBJ2-1 TRBV7-9 TGTGCCAGCAGCTGGGCCCTTAGGACGCCTGAGCAGTTCTTC CASSWALRTPEQFF
- - TRBJ2-5 TRBV29-1 TGCAGCGTTGACCCCGGGCAACCGAAGACCCAGTACTTC CSVDPGQPKTQYF
- - TRBJ1-2 TRBV30 TGTGCCTGGACCCCCTACGGTTACTATGGCTACACCTTC CAWTPYGYYGYTF
TRBD1 - TRBJ2-1 TRBV5-1 TGCGCCAGCAGCGTACAAGGGACAGGGACCAATGAGCAGTTCTTC CASSVQGTGTNEQFF
TRBD1 - TRBJ2-5 TRBV29-1 TGCAGCGTTGGGGGACAGGGGGCGAAGACCCAGTACTTC CSVGGQGAKTQYF
- - TRBJ1-2 TRBV23-1 TGCGCCAGCAGTCAATCGAGGAGCGAAGGGATCTATGGCTACACCTTC CASSQSRSEGIYGYTF
- - TRBJ2-1 TRBV15 TGTGCCACCAGCAGAGATGGGCTAGAGCAGTTCTTC CATSRDGLEQFF
TRBD2 few TRBJ2-2 TRBV5-1 TGCGCCAGCAGCTTGACAGCGGGGGCAGACACCGGGGAGCTGTTTTTT CASSLTAGADTGELFF
- few TRBJ2-1 TRBV6-5 TGTGCCAGCAGTGTCAGGGATGAGCAGTTCTTC CASSVRDEQFF
- - TRBJ2-3 TRBV29-1 TGCAGCGGGGAGGAAGGGTCCACAGATACGCAGTATTTT CSGEEGSTDTQYF
- once TRBJ2-5 TRBV29-1 TGCAGCGTCGCCTACACGTCCGAGACCCAGTACTTC CSVAYTSETQYF
- - TRBJ1-5 TRBV2 TGTGCCAGCACGGAGAGTTGGGGGAATCAGCCCCAGCATTTT CASTESWGNQPQHF
- - TRBJ2-6 TRBV9 TGTGCCAGCAGCGTAGCTACGGGCGGTGGGCTTGGGGCCAACGTCCTGACTTTC CASSVATGGGLGANVLTF
- few TRBJ2-7 TRBV19 TGTGCCAGTAGTATCCCTCTCCACGAGCAGTACTTC CASSIPLHEQYF
- few TRBJ2-7 TRBV10-3 TGTGCCATCAGTAACAACACCTCCTACGAGCAGTACTTC CAISNNTSYEQYF
TRBD2 - TRBJ2-3 TRBV7-6 TGTGCCAGCAGCTCCGAAAGCGGGGGGCCCACAGATACGCAGTATTTT CASSSESGGPTDTQYF
- - TRBJ1-1 TRBV7-9 TGTGCCAGCAGCCGGCGGAACACTGAAGCTTTCTTT CASSRRNTEAFF
- - TRBJ1-6 TRBV4-2 TGTGCCAGCAGCCAACCGGGGGGAGCCTATAATTCACCCCTCCACTTT CASSQPGGAYNSPLHF
- - TRBJ2-3 TRBV5-1 TGCGCCAGCAGCTTGGGGGGCGCAGATACGCAGTATTTT CASSLGGADTQYF
- - TRBJ2-1 TRBV30 TGTGCCTGGGGAGGGAGTGGTGTCAATGAGCAGTTCTTC CAWGGSGVNEQFF